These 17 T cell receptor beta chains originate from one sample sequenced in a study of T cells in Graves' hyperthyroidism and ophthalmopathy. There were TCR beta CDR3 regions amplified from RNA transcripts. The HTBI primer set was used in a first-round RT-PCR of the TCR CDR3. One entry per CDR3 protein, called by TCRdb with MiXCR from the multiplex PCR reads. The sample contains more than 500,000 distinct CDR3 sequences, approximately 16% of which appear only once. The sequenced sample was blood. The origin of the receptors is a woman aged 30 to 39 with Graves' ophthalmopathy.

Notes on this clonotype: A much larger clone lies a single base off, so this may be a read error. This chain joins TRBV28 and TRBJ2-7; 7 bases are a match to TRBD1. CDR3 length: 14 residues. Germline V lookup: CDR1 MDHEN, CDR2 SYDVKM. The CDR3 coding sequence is TGTACCAGCAGGAAACAGGGGTCGCCCTACGAGCAGTACTTC. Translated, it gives CTSRKQGSPYEQYF.

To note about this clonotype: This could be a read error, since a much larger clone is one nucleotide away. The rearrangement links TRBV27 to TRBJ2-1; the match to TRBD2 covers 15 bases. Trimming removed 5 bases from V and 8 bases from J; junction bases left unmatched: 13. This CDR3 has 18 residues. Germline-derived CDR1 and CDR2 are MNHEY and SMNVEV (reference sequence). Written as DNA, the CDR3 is TGTGCCAGCAGTGTGGGGACTAGCGGGAGGCGGACATACGATGAGCAGTTCTTC. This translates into CASSVGTSGRRTYDEQFF.

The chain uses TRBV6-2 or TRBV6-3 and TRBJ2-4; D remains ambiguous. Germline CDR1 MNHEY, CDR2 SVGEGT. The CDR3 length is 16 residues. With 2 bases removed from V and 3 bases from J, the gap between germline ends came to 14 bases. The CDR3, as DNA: TGTGCCAGCAGTTACGTCGTAGGCCTGGGCAAAAACATTCAGTACTTC. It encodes CASSYVVGLGKNIQYF.

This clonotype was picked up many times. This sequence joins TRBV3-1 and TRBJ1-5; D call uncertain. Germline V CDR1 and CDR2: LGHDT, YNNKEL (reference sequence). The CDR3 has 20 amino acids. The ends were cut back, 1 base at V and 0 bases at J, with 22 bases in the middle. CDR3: CASSQVAGGTDGYSNQPQHF. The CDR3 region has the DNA TGTGCCAGCAGCCAAGTCGCGGGTGGAACGGATGGTTATAGCAATCAGCCCCAGCATTTT.

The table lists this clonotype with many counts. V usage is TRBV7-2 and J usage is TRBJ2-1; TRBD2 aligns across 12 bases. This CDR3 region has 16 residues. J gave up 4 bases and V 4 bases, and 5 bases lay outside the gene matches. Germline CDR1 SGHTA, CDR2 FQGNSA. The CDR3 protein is CASSYLTSGRYNEQFF. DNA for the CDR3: TGTGCCAGCAGCTACCTGACTAGCGGGAGATACAATGAGCAGTTCTTC.

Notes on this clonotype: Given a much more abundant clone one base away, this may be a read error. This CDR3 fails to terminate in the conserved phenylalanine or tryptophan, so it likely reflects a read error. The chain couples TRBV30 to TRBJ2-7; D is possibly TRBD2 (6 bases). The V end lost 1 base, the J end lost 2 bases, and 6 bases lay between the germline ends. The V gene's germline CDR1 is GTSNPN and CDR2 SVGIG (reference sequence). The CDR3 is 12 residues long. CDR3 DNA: TGTGCCTGGAGTGGGGAGGCCTACGAGCAGTACCTC. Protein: CAWSGEAYEQYL.

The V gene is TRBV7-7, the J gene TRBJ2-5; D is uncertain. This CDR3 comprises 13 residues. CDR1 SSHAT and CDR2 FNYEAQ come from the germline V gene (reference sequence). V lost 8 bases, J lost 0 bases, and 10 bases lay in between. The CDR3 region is CASGQRYQETQYF. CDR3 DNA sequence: TGTGCCAGCGGGCAGAGGTACCAAGAGACCCAGTACTTC.

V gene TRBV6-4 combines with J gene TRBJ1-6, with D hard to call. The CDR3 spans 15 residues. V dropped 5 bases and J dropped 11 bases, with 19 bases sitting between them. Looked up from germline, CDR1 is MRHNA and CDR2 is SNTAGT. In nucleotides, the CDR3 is TGTGCCAGCAGTCCCACAACAGCCCCCCTGGCACCCCTCCACTTT. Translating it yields CASSPTTAPLAPLHF.

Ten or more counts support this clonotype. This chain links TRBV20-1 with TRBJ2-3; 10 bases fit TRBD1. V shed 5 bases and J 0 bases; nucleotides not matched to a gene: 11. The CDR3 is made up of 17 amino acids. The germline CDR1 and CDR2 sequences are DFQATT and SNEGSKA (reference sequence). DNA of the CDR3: TGCAGTGCTCGGACCGGGACAGGGGCCCTCAGCACAGATACGCAGTATTTT. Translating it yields CSARTGTGALSTDTQYF.

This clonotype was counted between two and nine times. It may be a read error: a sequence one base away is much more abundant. The DNA for the CDR3 is TGTGCCAGCAGCTTAGGAAGGGGGGGCGGATTGAACACTGAAGCTTTCTTT. Translation: CASSLGRGGGLNTEAFF. This chain joins TRBV11-2 and TRBJ1-1, with D possibly matching TRBD1 (6 bases). The CDR3 is 17 amino acids. Germline V CDR1 and CDR2: SGHAT, FQNNGV. Trimming removed 1 base from V and 0 bases from J, with 15 bases in between.

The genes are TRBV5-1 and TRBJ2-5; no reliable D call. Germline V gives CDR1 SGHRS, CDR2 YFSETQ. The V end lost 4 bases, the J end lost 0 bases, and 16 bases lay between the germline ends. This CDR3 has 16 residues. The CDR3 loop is CASSVETPRHQETQYF. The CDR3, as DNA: TGCGCCAGCAGCGTGGAGACTCCCCGGCACCAAGAGACCCAGTACTTC. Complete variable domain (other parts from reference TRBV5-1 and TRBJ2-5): KAGVTQTPRYLIKTRGQQVTLSCSPISGHRSVSWYQQTPGQGLQFLFEYFSETQRNKGNFPGRFSGRQFSNSRSEMNVSTLELGDSALYLCASSVETPRHQETQYFGPGTRLLVL.

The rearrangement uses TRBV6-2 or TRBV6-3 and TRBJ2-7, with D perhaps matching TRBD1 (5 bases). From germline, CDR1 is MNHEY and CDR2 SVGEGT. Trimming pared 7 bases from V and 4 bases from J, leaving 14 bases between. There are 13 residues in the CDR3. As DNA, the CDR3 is TGTGCCAGCAATCCTCCAGGGCTTTACGAGCAGTACTTC. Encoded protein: CASNPPGLYEQYF.

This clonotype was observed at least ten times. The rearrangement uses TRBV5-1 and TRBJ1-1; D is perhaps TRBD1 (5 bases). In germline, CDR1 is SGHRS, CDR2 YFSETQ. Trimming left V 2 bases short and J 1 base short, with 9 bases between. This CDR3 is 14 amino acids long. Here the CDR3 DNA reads TGCGCCAGCAGCTTTCGGGGCGAGAACACTGAAGCTTTCTTT. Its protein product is CASSFRGENTEAFF.

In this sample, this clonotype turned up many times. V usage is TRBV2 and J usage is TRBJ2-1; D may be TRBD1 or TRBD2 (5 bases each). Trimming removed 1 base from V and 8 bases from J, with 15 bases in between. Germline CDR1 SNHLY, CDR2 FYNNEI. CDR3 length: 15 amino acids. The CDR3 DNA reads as TGTGCCAGCAGTGAAGAAATGGGGGTGAGGCATGAGCAGTTCTTC. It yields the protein CASSEEMGVRHEQFF.

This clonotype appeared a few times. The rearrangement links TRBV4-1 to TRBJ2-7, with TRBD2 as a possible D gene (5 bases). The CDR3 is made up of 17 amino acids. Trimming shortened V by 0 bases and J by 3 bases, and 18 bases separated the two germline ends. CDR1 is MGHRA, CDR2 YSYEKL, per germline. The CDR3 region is CASSQEAGSLSHYEQYF. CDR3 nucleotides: TGCGCCAGCAGCCAAGAGGCGGGCAGCCTAAGCCACTACGAGCAGTACTTC.

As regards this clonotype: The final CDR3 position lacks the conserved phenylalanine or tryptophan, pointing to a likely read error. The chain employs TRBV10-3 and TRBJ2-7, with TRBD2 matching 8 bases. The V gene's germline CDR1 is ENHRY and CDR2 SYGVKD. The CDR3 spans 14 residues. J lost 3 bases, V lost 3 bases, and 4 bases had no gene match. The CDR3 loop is CAISDSSGDYEQYL. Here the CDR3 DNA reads TGTGCCATCAGTGATAGTAGCGGGGACTACGAGCAGTACTTA.

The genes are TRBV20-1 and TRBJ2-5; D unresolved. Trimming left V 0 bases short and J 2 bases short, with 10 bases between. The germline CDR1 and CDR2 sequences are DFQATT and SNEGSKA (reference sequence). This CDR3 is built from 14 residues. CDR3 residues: CSAREPVFQETQYF. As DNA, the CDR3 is TGCAGTGCTAGAGAGCCGGTGTTTCAAGAGACCCAGTACTTC.